This is a list of T cell receptor beta chains from one sample in a study of T-cell reconstitution after alpha-beta-depleted transplantation in children. Each CDR3 protein gets one entry after TCRdb re-called the PCR reads with MiXCR. The sample gives more than 200,000 distinct CDR3 sequences, 20% to 30% of which show up once; roughly 2.7% is in the top ten. The starting material was PBMCs, obtained before TCRalphabeta/CD19-depleted stem cell transplant. These receptors were obtained from a girl aged 2-10 years with Fanconi anemia, due to receive a stem cell transplant. The CDR3 runs from the conserved cysteine through the conserved F or W. The D gene is left open where the match is weak. Clone size is given for some rows only: seen once, a few or many times, or a class if the clone is expanded.

. | TRBJ2-1 | TRBV7-2 | many | CASSQTYNEQFF | TGTGCCAGCAGTCAGACCTACAATGAGCAGTTCTTC
. | TRBJ2-5 | TRBV10-3 | many | CAISVMGETQETQYF | TGTGCCATCAGTGTTATGGGGGAGACCCAAGAGACCCAGTACTTC
. | TRBJ2-6 | TRBV5-1 | . | CASSFGSSGANVLTF | TGCGCCAGCAGCTTCGGAAGCTCTGGGGCCAACGTCCTGACTTTC
TRBD1 | TRBJ2-1 | TRBV28 | . | CASSVQGAPYNEQFF | TGTGCCAGCAGTGTCCAGGGGGCGCCCTACAATGAGCAGTTCTTC
. | TRBJ2-1 | TRBV29-1 | . | CSVETLSAETYNEQFF | TGCAGCGTTGAAACATTGTCCGCGGAGACCTACAATGAGCAGTTCTTC
. | TRBJ1-3 | TRBV2 | few | CASGRASHTIYF | TGTGCCAGCGGACGGGCCTCCCACACCATATATTTT
. | TRBJ1-1 | TRBV29-1 | many | CSVVARRNTEAFF | TGCAGCGTTGTCGCCAGGAGAAACACTGAAGCTTTCTTT
TRBD2 | TRBJ2-7 | TRBV6-1 | . | CAARAGGTYEQYF | TGTGCCGCACGAGCGGGGGGGACCTACGAGCAGTACTTC
. | TRBJ2-1 | TRBV5-1 | . | CASSPERSYNEQFF | TGCGCCAGCAGCCCCGAGCGTTCCTACAATGAGCAGTTCTTC
TRBD1 | TRBJ2-7 | TRBV18 | . | CASSPLFRTGVYEQYF | TGTGCCAGCTCACCCCTGTTTAGGACAGGGGTCTACGAGCAGTACTTC
. | TRBJ2-7 | TRBV20-1 | many | CSARDPSVTLYEQYF | TGCAGTGCTAGAGATCCTAGCGTCACCCTCTACGAGCAGTACTTC
. | TRBJ2-1 | TRBV7-2 | few | CASSLNRAVEQFF | TGTGCCAGCAGCTTAAATCGGGCGGTTGAGCAGTTCTTC
TRBD2 | TRBJ2-1 | TRBV28 | . | CASSSPFTQRGGRSYNEQFF | TGTGCCAGCAGTTCACCGTTTACTCAGCGGGGGGGTAGGTCCTACAATGAGCAGTTCTTC
TRBD2 | TRBJ2-2 | TRBV24-1 | . | CATSGAGANTGELFF | TGTGCCACCAGTGGAGCGGGGGCGAACACCGGGGAGCTGTTTTTT
TRBD2 | TRBJ2-3 | TRBV29-1 | many | CSVASGSVTDTQYF | TGCAGCGTTGCTAGCGGGAGCGTCACAGATACGCAGTATTTT
. | TRBJ2-5 | TRBV6-2/TRBV6-3 | . | CASSPITTVSQYF | TGTGCCAGCAGTCCGATTACAACAGTGTCCCAGTACTTC
. | TRBJ2-7 | TRBV6-1 | few | CASSQILSAIYEQYF | TGTGCCAGCAGCCAAATCCTCTCCGCGATCTACGAGCAGTACTTC
. | TRBJ2-7 | TRBV9 | . | CASSATGASGEQYF | TGTGCCAGCAGCGCCACGGGGGCGTCGGGAGAGCAGTACTTC
TRBD2 | TRBJ2-4 | TRBV20-1 | many | CSARSQPGTSPSLAKNIQYF | TGCAGTGCCAGATCGCAGCCCGGGACTAGCCCTTCATTAGCCAAAAACATTCAGTACTTC
. | TRBJ2-7 | TRBV6-1 | . | CASSRLVMDEQYF | TGTGCCAGCAGTCGACTAGTTATGGACGAGCAGTACTTC
TRBD1 | TRBJ2-5 | TRBV5-1 | few | CASSLALTGSYQETQYF | TGCGCCAGCAGCTTGGCCCTGACAGGGTCGTACCAAGAGACCCAGTACTTC
. | TRBJ2-1 | TRBV29-1 | few | CSAFGGTGSSEQFF | TGCAGCGCTTTCGGGGGGACAGGTTCTAGTGAGCAGTTCTTC
TRBD1 | TRBJ1-5 | TRBV12-3/TRBV12-4 | . | CASSKGPGTGFNQPQHF | TGTGCCAGCAGCAAAGGACCCGGGACAGGATTCAATCAGCCCCAGCATTTT
. | TRBJ2-7 | TRBV6-5 | few | CASSYSQRYEQYF | TGTGCCAGCAGTTACAGCCAGCGCTACGAGCAGTACTTC
TRBD2 | TRBJ2-7 | TRBV20-1 | . | CSAFEIAGQSYEQYF | TGCAGTGCTTTTGAAATAGCGGGCCAATCCTACGAGCAGTACTTC